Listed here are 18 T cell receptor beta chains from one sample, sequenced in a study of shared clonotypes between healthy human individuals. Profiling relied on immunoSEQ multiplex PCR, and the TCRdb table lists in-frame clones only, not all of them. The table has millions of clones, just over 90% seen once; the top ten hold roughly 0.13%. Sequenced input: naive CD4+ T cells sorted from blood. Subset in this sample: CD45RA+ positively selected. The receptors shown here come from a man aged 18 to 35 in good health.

DNA of the CDR3: TGTGCCAGCAGCCTACTGGGACAGACCTATGGCTACACCTTC. It is translated as CASSLLGQTYGYTF. The rearrangement uses TRBV7-2 and TRBJ1-2; 7 nucleotides agree with TRBD1. Trimming took 5 bases from V and 4 from J; bases not matched to a gene: 7. This CDR3 has 14 amino acids. The germline gives CDR1 SGHTA, CDR2 FQGNSA. Filled out from reference TRBV7-2 and TRBJ1-2, the complete variable domain reads GAGVSQSPSNKVTEKGKDVELRCDPISGHTALYWYRQSLGQGLEFLIYFQGNSAPDKSGLPSDRFSAERTGGSVSTLTIQRTQQEDSAVYLCASSLLGQTYGYTFGSGTRLTVV.

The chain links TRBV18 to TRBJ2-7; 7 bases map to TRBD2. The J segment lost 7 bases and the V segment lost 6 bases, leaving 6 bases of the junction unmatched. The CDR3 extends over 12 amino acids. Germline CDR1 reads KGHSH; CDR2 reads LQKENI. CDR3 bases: TGTGCCAGCTCGCCGGGGGGAGGAGAGCAGTACTTC. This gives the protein CASSPGGGEQYF.

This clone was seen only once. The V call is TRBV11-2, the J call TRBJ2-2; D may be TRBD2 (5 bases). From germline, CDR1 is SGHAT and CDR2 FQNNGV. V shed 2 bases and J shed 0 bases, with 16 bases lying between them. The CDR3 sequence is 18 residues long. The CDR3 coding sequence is TGTGCCAGCAGCTTAAGATGGGCGGGCGCCCCGAACACCGGGGAGCTGTTTTTT. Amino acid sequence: CASSLRWAGAPNTGELFF.

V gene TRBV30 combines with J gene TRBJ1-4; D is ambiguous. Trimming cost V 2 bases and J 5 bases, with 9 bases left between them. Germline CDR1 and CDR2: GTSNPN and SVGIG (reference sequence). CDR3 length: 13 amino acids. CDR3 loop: CAWSRQENEKLFF. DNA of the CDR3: TGTGCCTGGAGTCGGCAGGAGAATGAAAAACTGTTTTTT.

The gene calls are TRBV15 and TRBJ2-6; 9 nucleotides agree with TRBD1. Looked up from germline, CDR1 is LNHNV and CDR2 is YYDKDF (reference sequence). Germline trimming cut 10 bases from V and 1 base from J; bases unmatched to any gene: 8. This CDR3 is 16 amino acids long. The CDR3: CAIDRDRASGANVLTF. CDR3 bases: TGTGCCATCGACCGGGACAGGGCATCTGGGGCCAACGTCCTGACTTTC.

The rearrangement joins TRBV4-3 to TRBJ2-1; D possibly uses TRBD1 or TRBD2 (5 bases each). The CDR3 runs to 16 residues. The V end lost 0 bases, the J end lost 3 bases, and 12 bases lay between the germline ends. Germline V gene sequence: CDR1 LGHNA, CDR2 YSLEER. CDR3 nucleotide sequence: TGCGCCAGCAGCCAAGACTGGGACGGGGTCTACAATGAGCAGTTCTTC. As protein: CASSQDWDGVYNEQFF.

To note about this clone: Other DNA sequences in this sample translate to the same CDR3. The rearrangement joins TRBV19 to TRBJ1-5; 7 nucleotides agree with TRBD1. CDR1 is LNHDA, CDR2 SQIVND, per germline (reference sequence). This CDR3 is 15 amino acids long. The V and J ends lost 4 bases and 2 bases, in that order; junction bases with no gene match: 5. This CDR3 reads CASSSPGGGNQPQHF. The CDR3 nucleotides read TGTGCCAGTAGTAGTCCAGGGGGGGGCAATCAGCCCCAGCATTTT.

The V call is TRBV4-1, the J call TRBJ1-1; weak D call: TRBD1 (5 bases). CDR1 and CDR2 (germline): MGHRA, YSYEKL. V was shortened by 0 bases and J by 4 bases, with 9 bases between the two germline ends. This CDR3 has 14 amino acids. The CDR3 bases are TGCGCCAGCAGCCAAGAGGGACGTGGCACTGAAGCTTTCTTT. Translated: CASSQEGRGTEAFF.

The CDR3 protein is CASSQRDGDEQFF. As DNA, the CDR3 is TGCGCCAGCAGCCAGCGGGATGGGGATGAGCAGTTCTTC. The chain combines TRBV5-1 with TRBJ2-1; TRBD2 agrees at 7 bases. The germline gives CDR1 SGHRS, CDR2 YFSETQ. With 4 bases clipped from V and 8 bases from J, the junction kept 6 bases outside the gene matches. The CDR3 consists of 13 residues.

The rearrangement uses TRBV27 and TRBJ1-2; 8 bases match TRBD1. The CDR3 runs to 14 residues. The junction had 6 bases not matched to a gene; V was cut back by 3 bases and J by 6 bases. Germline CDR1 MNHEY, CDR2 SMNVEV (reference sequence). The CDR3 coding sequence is TGTGCCAGCAGTTTGATTCAGGGGGCGGATGGCTACACCTTC. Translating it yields CASSLIQGADGYTF.

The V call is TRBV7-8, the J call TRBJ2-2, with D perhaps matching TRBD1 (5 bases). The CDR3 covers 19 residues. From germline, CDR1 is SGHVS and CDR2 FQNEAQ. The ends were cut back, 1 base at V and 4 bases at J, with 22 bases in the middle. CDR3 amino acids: CASSLGDWRTTFITGELFF. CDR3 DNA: TGTGCCAGCAGCTTAGGGGATTGGCGGACAACATTTATCACCGGGGAGCTGTTTTTT. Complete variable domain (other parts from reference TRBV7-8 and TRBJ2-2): GAGVSQSPRYKVAKRGQDVALRCDPISGHVSLFWYQQALGQGPEFLTYFQNEAQLDKSGLPSDRFFAERPEGSVSTLKIQRTQQEDSAVYLCASSLGDWRTTFITGELFFGEGSRLTVL.

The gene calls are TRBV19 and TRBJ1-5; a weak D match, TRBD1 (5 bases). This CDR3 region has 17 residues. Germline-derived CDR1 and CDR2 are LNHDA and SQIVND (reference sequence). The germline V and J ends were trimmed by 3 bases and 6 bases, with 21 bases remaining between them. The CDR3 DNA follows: TGTGCCAGTAGTATCCCGCGGGCAGGGAGTGGTCCTCAGCCCCAGCATTTT. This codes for CASSIPRAGSGPQPQHF.

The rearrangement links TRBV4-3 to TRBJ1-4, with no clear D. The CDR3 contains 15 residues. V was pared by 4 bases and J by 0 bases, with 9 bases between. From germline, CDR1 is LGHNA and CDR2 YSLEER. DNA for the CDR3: TGCGCCAGCAGCCCCGGTGGGGCAACTAATGAAAAACTGTTTTTT. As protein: CASSPGGATNEKLFF.

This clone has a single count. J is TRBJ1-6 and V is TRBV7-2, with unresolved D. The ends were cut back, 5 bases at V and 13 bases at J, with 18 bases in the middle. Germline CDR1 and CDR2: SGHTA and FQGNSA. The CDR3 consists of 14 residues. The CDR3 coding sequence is TGTGCCAGCAGCCAATCCCGGGCCTTAGGCCCCCTCCACTTT. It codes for CASSQSRALGPLHF.

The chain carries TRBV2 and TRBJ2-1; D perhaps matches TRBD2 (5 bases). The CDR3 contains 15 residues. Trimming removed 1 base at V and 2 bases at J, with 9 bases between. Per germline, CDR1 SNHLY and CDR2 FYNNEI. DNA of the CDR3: TGTGCCAGCAGTGAAGAGCGGTCCCCCTACAATGAGCAGTTCTTC. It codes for CASSEERSPYNEQFF.

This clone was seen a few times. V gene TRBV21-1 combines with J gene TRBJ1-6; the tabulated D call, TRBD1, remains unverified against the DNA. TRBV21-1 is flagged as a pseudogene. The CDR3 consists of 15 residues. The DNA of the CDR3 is TGTGCCAGCAGCAAAGGTTCACAGACGAATTCACCCCTCCACTTT. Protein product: CASSKGSQTNSPLHF.

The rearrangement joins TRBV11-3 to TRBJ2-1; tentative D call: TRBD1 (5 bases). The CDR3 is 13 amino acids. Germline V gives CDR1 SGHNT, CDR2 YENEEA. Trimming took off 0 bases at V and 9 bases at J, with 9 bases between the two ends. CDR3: CASSLDQQGEQFF. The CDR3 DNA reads TGTGCCAGCAGCTTAGATCAGCAGGGTGAGCAGTTCTTC.

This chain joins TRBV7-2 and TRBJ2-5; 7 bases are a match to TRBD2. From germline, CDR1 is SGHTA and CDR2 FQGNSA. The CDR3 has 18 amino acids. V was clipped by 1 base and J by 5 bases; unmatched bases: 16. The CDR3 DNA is TGTGCCAGCAGCTTAGAACTGGCTAGCGGTCAACGCTCCGAGACCCAGTACTTC. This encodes CASSLELASGQRSETQYF. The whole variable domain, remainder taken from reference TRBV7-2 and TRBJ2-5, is GAGVSQSPSNKVTEKGKDVELRCDPISGHTALYWYRQSLGQGLEFLIYFQGNSAPDKSGLPSDRFSAERTGGSVSTLTIQRTQQEDSAVYLCASSLELASGQRSETQYFGPGTRLLVL.